Given below is one TCR beta chain in context. No antigen is known for it. The record originates from a study of response to subunit inactivated influenza vaccine. CDR3 length equals 15 residues. J gave up 1 base and V 7 bases, and 7 bases lay outside the gene matches. Germline V lookup: CDR1 SGHTA, CDR2 FQGNSA. General study results and limits: The authors put forward the suggestion that each seasonal influenza vaccination may bring in only a limited number of new T cells.

From the RT-PCR reads, TCRdb called clonotypes with MiXCR, one entry per CDR3 protein. The data show hundreds of thousands of distinct CDR3 sequences, 13% to 15% seen once. This specimen consisted of PBMCs from blood, obtained around 15 days before vaccination. The genes are TRBV7-2 and TRBJ2-5; 9 positions match TRBD2. This TCR was sampled from a middle-aged man who received an inactivated influenza vaccine. As DNA, the CDR3 is TGTGCCAGCACCCTGACTAGCGGAGCCCAAGAGACCCAGTACTTC. Amino acids: CASTLTSGAQETQYF. Full variable domain (missing parts from reference TRBV7-2 and TRBJ2-5): GAGVSQSPSNKVTEKGKDVELRCDPISGHTALYWYRQSLGQGLEFLIYFQGNSAPDKSGLPSDRFSAERTGGSVSTLTIQRTQQEDSAVYLCASTLTSGAQETQYFGPGTRLLVL.